This T cell receptor beta chain was captured by sequencing in a study of a mutant IDH1 vaccine in newly diagnosed glioma (dated by TCRdb to the early 2020s). Notes on the research overall: Across visits V03 through V10, patients got a total of eight vaccinations, given in weeks 1, 3, 5, 7, 11, 15, 19 and 23. Vaccination began 4-6 weeks after radiotherapy alone, or alongside temozolomide cycles in the chemotherapy-containing groups. The roughly 33 treated patients were approximately 62% male and roughly 40% female, with a mean age of roughly 40 years. Longitudinal TCRB deep sequencing was done for 25 to 30 treated patients, wherever samples were available for exploratory analyses. Before enrollment, most patients had been given radiochemotherapy with temozolomide as standard therapy, while the rest had received either radiotherapy alone or temozolomide alone. Peripheral blood was drawn at six visits: V03 (baseline), V05, V07, V10, V12 and V13.

From its cysteine to its phenylalanine, the CDR3 spans 19 amino acids. Only the CDR3 DNA is retained, 57 bases long and in frame from the first base. CDR1 and CDR2 are drawn from the germline V gene: SGHVS, FNYEAQ. The V end gives up 5 bases and the J end 3 bases, leaving 16 bases in the junction not matched to a gene. General study outcomes and caveats: It was noted by the authors that analyses of patient blood samples could not be reproduced owing to sample limitations. No apparent relationship was observed between pseudoprogression and alterations in the top peripheral T cell clonotypes detected by TCRB sequencing. PBMC samples for TCRB deep sequencing were selected based on availability. Immune responses induced by the vaccine were seen in roughly 95% of patients across multiple MHC alleles.

The time point tag for this specimen amounts to: week 23, last vaccination. Every vaccine dose consisted of 300 ug of a 20-mer mutant IDH1 peptide in Montanide, administered subcutaneously together with topical imiquimod. The donors had newly diagnosed IDH1-mutant astrocytomas of WHO grade 3 or 4 that showed loss of nuclear ATRX. The samples were drawn from NOA16, a multicentre, single-arm, open-label phase I trial in Germany that tested a mutant IDH1 peptide vaccine in humans for the first time. Genomic DNA for TCRB sequencing was extracted from EDTA blood using the DNeasy Blood and Tissue Kit. Note on this clone: Its antigen is not yet known. Base quality data are lacking; no much larger clone is found one base away.

The library was generated by the immunoSEQ multiplex PCR assay. Rearranged TCR beta chain sequences were amplified using the hsTCRB Kit according to the manufacturer's protocol. TCRB libraries were sequenced on an Illumina MiSeq. Under the source paper's analysis protocol: The kit vendor's proprietary platform handled demultiplexing, trimming and gene mapping. This is the immuneACCESS table as TCRdb keeps it, with only in-frame sequences that have V and J called. A part of the clones is gone; compared with another copy, unresolved V genes explain less than half, and the rest is unexplained. That table is the source of V, J and clone size, and D and trimming were worked out from the DNA. This sample comprises some 80,000 clones, more than 80% of them detected only once. Over 0.7% of the sample goes to the ten largest clones.

Sequenced here: PBMCs, sampled from a glioma patient whose treatment included an IDH1 peptide vaccine. This receptor chain uses TRBV7-6 and TRBJ2-7, and 13 junction bases match TRBD2. The receptor's source is a woman aged 45-60 years with glioma. The CDR3 is CASSPRGGPGLAGRYEQYF. The nucleotides are TGTGCCAGCAGCCCCCGGGGGGGCCCGGGACTAGCGGGACGCTACGAGCAGTACTTC.